This record concerns one T cell receptor (beta chain) sequence. Its antigen is undetermined. Time point described: patch test 1, 2 weeks after DPC sensitization. Documented treatment: therapeutic diphenylcyclopropenone sensitization with weekly scalp DPC. Drawing of blood took place ahead of applying each patch test. TCRdb itself ran the RACE reads through MiXCR, one entry per CDR3 protein. The sample comprises approximately 74,000 distinct CDR3 sequences, around 30% of which are singletons, and more than 7% rests with the top ten. The data stem from a study of human T cells and chemical hapten exposure. The wider study: Alopecia universalis, totalis or areata was present in patients who were mostly female.

Trimming took 1 base from V and 5 from J, leaving 8 bases between them. There are 13 residues in the CDR3. CDR1 is LGHDT and CDR2 is YNNKEL in the germline V gene (reference sequence). Study findings and constraints: All donors were alopecia patients, so their immunity may differ from that of healthy people. Patch test score showed a positive correlation with PT1 expanded TCR counts.

V and J are TRBV3-1 and TRBJ1-1; no reliable D call. Here the sequenced sample was whole blood, taken in connection with sensitization to the hapten diphenylcyclopropenone (DPC). The source is a man aged 40-50 years with alopecia areata. Some clones in this sample may be carry-over from other donors' samples. CDR3 protein: CASSQARGTEAFF. The CDR3 bases are TGTGCCAGCAGCCAAGCTCGCGGGACTGAAGCTTTCTTT.